The 8 T cell receptor beta chains listed next were all sequenced from one sample in a study of regulatory T cells in long-lasting Graves disease. Both iRepertoire HTBI primers and Arm-PCR of CDR3 regions were used to build the TCR beta libraries. TCRdb reprocessed the multiplex PCR reads with MiXCR, giving one entry per CDR3 protein. The sample carries about 420,000 distinct CDR3 sequences, about a quarter recorded once. Time point described: persistent/refractory GD, antithyroid drugs over 5 years with positive TRAb. PBMC-derived RNA was used for the TCR library. The sample consisted of peripheral blood mononuclear cells (PBMCs), taken when the disease was refractory, from a patient treated with antithyroid drugs. The origin of the receptors is a female donor with Graves disease.

Concerning this clonotype itself: A junction end diverges from the germline sequence, so it may reflect a read error. The V gene is TRBV30, the J gene TRBJ1-1; weak D call: TRBD1 (5 bases). Germline V lookup: CDR1 GTSNPN, CDR2 SVGIG (reference sequence). This CDR3 has 13 amino acids. Written as DNA, the CDR3 is TGTGCCTGGAGTCCGCGGGGGAAGGGTGAAGTTTTCTTT. It translates to CAWSPRGKGEVFF.

The table lists this clonotype with a count of one. This sequence joins TRBV29-1 and TRBJ1-1; D perhaps matches TRBD1 (6 bases). Germline-derived CDR1 and CDR2 are SQVTM and ANQGSEA. The CDR3 loop spans 16 amino acids. Trimming removed 4 bases from V and 0 bases from J, with 18 bases in between. The CDR3 DNA follows: TGCAGCGTTGTCCCACAGGGACCTGCCATGAACACTGAAGCTTTCTTT. Protein: CSVVPQGPAMNTEAFF.

The sample holds many counts of this clonotype. The chain combines TRBV7-2 with TRBJ2-7, with 14 bases that match TRBD2. Per the germline V gene, CDR1 is SGHTA and CDR2 is FQGNSA. The CDR3 extends over 17 amino acids. Trimming took 4 bases from V and 1 from J; bases not matched to a gene: 6. This CDR3 reads CASSSGLAGGPSYEQYF. For the CDR3, the DNA is TGTGCCAGCAGCTCCGGACTAGCGGGAGGCCCTTCCTACGAGCAGTACTTC.

This chain joins TRBV3-1 and TRBJ2-5; the D gene is possibly TRBD2 (6 bases). V lost 4 bases and J 7 bases, leaving 19 bases between the germline ends. The CDR3 is 15 amino acids. CDR1 and CDR2 (germline): LGHDT, YNNKEL (reference sequence). The CDR3: CASSPGGAGGWTQYF. CDR3 nucleotide sequence: TGTGCCAGCAGCCCAGGAGGCGCCGGAGGGTGGACCCAGTACTTC.

The chain joins TRBV29-1 to TRBJ1-2; 10 positions agree with TRBD1. Looked up from germline, CDR1 is SQVTM and CDR2 is ANQGSEA. The junction had 2 bases not matched to a gene; V was cut back by 6 bases and J by 4 bases. CDR3 length equals 12 residues. This chain's CDR3 is CSVWTGGYGYTF. CDR3 nucleotides: TGCAGCGTCTGGACAGGGGGCTATGGCTACACCTTC.

The J gene is TRBJ1-1, the V gene TRBV7-2; perhaps TRBD1 as D (6 bases). Germline CDR1 reads SGHTA; CDR2 reads FQGNSA. This CDR3 is built from 14 residues. The germline V and J ends were trimmed by 8 bases and 0 bases, with 13 bases remaining between them. The CDR3 region has the DNA TGTGCCAGCCGTCCGGACAGATTGAACACTGAAGCTTTCTTT. Translated, it gives CASRPDRLNTEAFF.

With regard to this clonotype: This likely reflects a read error, since a far larger clone is one base away. V is TRBV14 and J is TRBJ2-7; the match to TRBD2 covers 10 bases. The CDR3 is made up of 14 amino acids. Germline-derived CDR1 and CDR2 are SGHDN and FVKESK. The V and J ends lost 5 bases and 4 bases, in that order; junction bases with no gene match: 5. The CDR3 reads CASSWASGSYEQYF. The DNA of the CDR3 is TGTGCCAGCAGCTGGGCTAGCGGGAGTTACGAGCAGTACTTC.

This clonotype was observed a few times. The CDR3 DNA reads as TGTGCCAGCAGCTCCAACTTTCCGGACAGGGATTACTATGGCTACACCTTC. Its protein product is CASSSNFPDRDYYGYTF. The chain is built from TRBV5-6 and TRBJ1-2; 8 nucleotides line up with TRBD1. The CDR3 loop spans 17 amino acids. The V gene's germline CDR1 is SGHDT and CDR2 YYEEEE. The ends lost 3 bases at V and 3 bases at J; junction bases unmatched: 13.